This TCR beta chain emerged from a study of cytomegalovirus exposure and HLA in healthy donors. Study-wide background: A data release that came early held approximately 85 million unique TCRs from HLA-typed donors. Overall study findings and caveats: Both high specificity and high sensitivity reportedly marked the classifier's diagnosis of cytomegalovirus status. Presence/absence results assume similar sequencing depth per donor, which may not hold.

CDR3 length: 19 amino acids. Notes on this clone: Its target is not known.

Both 60 Vbeta primers and 13 Jbeta primers went into the PCR. Generated by immunoSEQ multiplex PCR, the TCRdb table keeps only in-frame clones and is missing some. The table shows about 160,000 clones, with around 60% occurring only once. This clonotype was sampled from a woman aged 55 to 70 in good health and CMV-seropositive. The V gene is TRBV21-1, the J gene TRBJ2-3; the table gives TRBD2 as D, unverified against the DNA. TRBV21-1 is given as a pseudogene. Sequenced input: PBMCs. CDR3 bases: TGTGCCAGTTCCATGGGACAGGGGTCGCGGGAGGGCTGCACAGATACGCAGTATTTT. This translates into CASSMGQGSREGCTDTQYF.